These 17 T cell receptor beta chains originate from one sample sequenced in a study of blood T cell repertoires in COVID-19. Method: immunoSEQ multiplex PCR; TCRdb's copy keeps in-frame clones and lacks some. The sample consists of some 160,000 clones, approximately 91% of them appearing once. The sample comprised peripheral blood. The receptors originated from a man younger than 35 with COVID-19, enrolled during active disease.

The rearrangement joins TRBV30 to TRBJ1-1, with unresolved D. This CDR3 contains 13 residues. Trimming took off 0 bases at V and 10 bases at J, with 15 bases between the two ends. Germline V gene sequence: CDR1 GTSNPN, CDR2 SVGIG (reference sequence). CDR3 in amino acids: CAWSVQTGSSAFF. CDR3 bases: TGTGCCTGGAGTGTACAGACCGGTTCATCAGCTTTCTTT. Based on the CDR3 plus reference TRBV30 and TRBJ1-1, the full variable domain is SQTIHQWPATLVQPVGSPLSLECTVEGTSNPNLYWYRQAAGRGLQLLFYSVGIGQISSEVPQNLSASRPQDRQFILSSKKLLLSDSGFYLCAWSVQTGSSAFFGQGTRLTVV.

The chain carries TRBV11-2 and TRBJ1-6, with a possible D match to TRBD1 (5 bases). Deletions cut 1 base from V and 0 bases from J, with 10 bases between. Germline CDR1 is SGHAT and CDR2 is FQNNGV. The CDR3 contains 17 residues. In DNA form, the CDR3 reads TGTGCCAGCAGCTTAGGGGGCGCCAGCTCCTATAATTCACCCCTCCACTTT. Its protein product is CASSLGGASSYNSPLHF.

CDR3 in DNA: TGTGCCAGCAGCTTAGGCGGAGGGAACACCGGGGAGCTGTTTTTT. It translates to CASSLGGGNTGELFF. The V and J genes are TRBV11-3 and TRBJ2-2, with TRBD2 as a possible D gene (5 bases). This CDR3 region has 15 residues. The V gene lost 1 base and the J gene lost 1 base, with 7 bases spanning the gap. CDR1 is SGHNT, CDR2 YENEEA, per germline.

V and J are TRBV19 and TRBJ2-3; 9 bases match TRBD2. This CDR3 is 16 amino acids long. With 4 bases clipped from V and 0 bases from J, the junction kept 5 bases outside the gene matches. Germline V CDR1 and CDR2: LNHDA, SQIVND (reference sequence). CDR3 in DNA: TGTGCCAGTAGTACCCGACTAGCGGCTAGCACAGATACGCAGTATTTT. This codes for CASSTRLAASTDTQYF.

This rearrangement joins TRBV5-1 to TRBJ2-1; D remains unclear. Germline CDR1 is SGHRS and CDR2 is YFSETQ. The CDR3 has 12 amino acids. V was clipped by 0 bases and J by 10 bases, with 8 bases between them. The DNA of the CDR3 is TGCGCCAGCAGCTTGGCCGGAGTAGAGCAGTTCTTC. It specifies CASSLAGVEQFF. Based on the CDR3 plus reference TRBV5-1 and TRBJ2-1, the full variable domain is KAGVTQTPRYLIKTRGQQVTLSCSPISGHRSVSWYQQTPGQGLQFLFEYFSETQRNKGNFPGRFSGRQFSNSRSEMNVSTLELGDSALYLCASSLAGVEQFFGPGTRLTVL.

The chain has TRBV9 and TRBJ1-1; the match to TRBD1 covers 10 bases. This CDR3 contains 15 residues. CDR1 and CDR2 from the germline V gene are SGDLS and YYNGEE. V gave up 7 bases and J gave up 5 bases; unmatched junction bases: 11. The CDR3: CASGRRDRGGTEAFF. CDR3 sequence (DNA): TGTGCCAGCGGACGAAGGGACAGGGGTGGAACTGAAGCTTTCTTT.

The CDR3: CASSQETESSYNEQFF. The DNA of the CDR3 is TGTGCCAGCAGCCAGGAGACAGAGAGCTCCTACAATGAGCAGTTCTTC. The rearrangement links TRBV3-1 (or the pseudogene TRBV3-2) to TRBJ2-1; a possible D gene is TRBD1 (5 bases). The CDR3 loop spans 16 amino acids. Germline V gene lookup returns CDR1 LGHDT and CDR2 YNNKEL (reference sequence). Trimming stripped 3 bases from V and 0 bases from J, with 12 bases between.

This chain joins TRBV4-2 and TRBJ2-1, with no clear D. CDR3 size: 15 residues. The germline V gene has CDR1 LGHNA and CDR2 YNFKEQ. V shed 1 base and J shed 6 bases, with 13 bases lying between them. CDR3 in DNA: TGTGCCAGCAGCCAAGTGTCCAGGATGGCCAATGAGCAGTTCTTC. Encoded protein: CASSQVSRMANEQFF.

J is TRBJ2-2 and V is TRBV25-1; D ambiguous. The CDR3 has 15 amino acids. The V gene lost 3 bases and the J gene lost 1 base, with 9 bases spanning the gap. Germline V CDR1 and CDR2: MGHDK, SYGVNS. Here the CDR3 DNA reads TGTGCCAGCAGTGATCCTTCAGGGAACACCGGGGAGCTGTTTTTT. Translation: CASSDPSGNTGELFF.

The chain links TRBV5-1 to TRBJ2-5; TRBD1 aligns across 11 bases. Trimming took 4 bases from V and 7 from J; bases not matched to a gene: 9. The CDR3 extends over 15 amino acids. Germline CDR1 reads SGHRS; CDR2 reads YFSETQ. The CDR3: CASSAGTGGVRTQYF. DNA for the CDR3: TGCGCCAGCAGCGCCGGGACAGGGGGGGTTCGGACCCAGTACTTC.

V gene TRBV7-9 combines with J gene TRBJ2-1; 8 bases map to TRBD2. J was trimmed by 6 bases and V by 4 bases; bases with no gene match: 8. Germline values: CDR1 SEHNR, CDR2 FQNEAQ (reference sequence). CDR3 length: 15 residues. The CDR3 DNA is TGTGCCAGCAGCTCCCCCTTAACTAGCGGCAATGAGCAGTTCTTC. Translated: CASSSPLTSGNEQFF.

CDR3 sequence (DNA): TGTGCCAGCAGTTTGCTGCCGGGACAGAGATCTTTGGAGCAGTACTTC. Its translation is CASSLLPGQRSLEQYF. The chain couples TRBV7-2 to TRBJ2-7; TRBD1 matches at 7 bases. Germline loops: CDR1 SGHTA, CDR2 FQGNSA. The J segment lost 7 bases and the V segment lost 6 bases, leaving 18 bases of the junction unmatched. CDR3 size: 16 residues.

This chain joins TRBV10-3 and TRBJ1-6; no firm D call. CDR3 length equals 13 residues. Germline V CDR1 and CDR2: ENHRY, SYGVKD. With 4 bases removed from V and 9 bases from J, the gap between germline ends came to 10 bases. CDR3 DNA: TGTGCCATCAGTGGGTCCGGTAGTTCACCCCTCCACTTT. Translating it yields CAISGSGSSPLHF.

As DNA, the CDR3 is TGTGCCAGCAGCCCGCAGGGAATCAACACCGGGGAGCTGTTTTTT. This sequence encodes CASSPQGINTGELFF. V gene TRBV7-3 combines with J gene TRBJ2-2; possible D gene TRBD1, 5 bases. The CDR3 is 15 residues long. Per the germline V gene, CDR1 is SGHTA and CDR2 is FQGTGA. The V and J ends lost 5 bases and 2 bases respectively, with 12 bases between them.

This clone was seen just once. The V and J genes are TRBV4-3 and TRBJ1-1; 8 bases are shared with TRBD1. Looked up from germline, CDR1 is LGHNA and CDR2 is YSLEER. J gave up 1 base and V 4 bases, and 5 bases lay outside the gene matches. There are 15 residues in the CDR3. CDR3 nucleotides: TGCGCCAGCAGCCTTAGGGACAGGACGAACACTGAAGCTTTCTTT. Translating gives CASSLRDRTNTEAFF.

This clone occurred a few times. The chain is built from TRBV23-1 and TRBJ2-4; D possibly corresponds to TRBD1 (7 bases). TRBV23-1 is marked as an open reading frame, function uncertain. With 5 bases removed from V and 5 bases from J, the gap between germline ends came to 19 bases. This CDR3 is built from 16 residues. The DNA of the CDR3 is TGCGCCAGCAGTAGACGACAGGGCGGGGTTCAAAACATTCAGTACTTC. Its translation is CASSRRQGGVQNIQYF.

The chain links TRBV19 to TRBJ2-2, with D possibly TRBD2 on 5 matching bases. Trimming cost V 7 bases and J 8 bases, with 23 bases left between them. The CDR3 is 16 residues long. The germline V gene has CDR1 LNHDA and CDR2 SQIVND (reference sequence). CDR3 coding DNA: TGTGCCAGTAAGGACTGGGGAGACACCATGCGGGGGGAGCTGTTTTTT. Its protein product is CASKDWGDTMRGELFF.